This T cell receptor beta chain was obtained from a study of blood T cell repertoires in COVID-19. Overall study context: Sample material is recorded as cDNA or gDNA derived from T cells, B-cell-depleted T cells, or PBMCs.

Authors' processing steps: It was from reference gene primer amplification that nucleated cell counts were estimated. Using immunoSEQ multiplex PCR, the repertoire was profiled, and TCRdb retains in-frame clones only, with some absent. That table gives V, J and clone size, and the DNA gave D and trimming. The table has some 280,000 clones, about 89% seen once. There are 16 residues in the CDR3. The V and J ends lost 0 bases and 2 bases, in that order; junction bases with no gene match: 4. Germline V gene data show CDR1 as LGHDT and CDR2 as YNNKEL (reference sequence). The receptor was isolated from a woman aged 40 to 50 who had recovered from COVID-19. The chain links TRBV3-1 (or the pseudogene TRBV3-2) to TRBJ1-2; 9 nucleotides align to TRBD1. The sample comprised peripheral blood. The CDR3 region is CASSQETGQGNYGYTF. The CDR3 bases are TGTGCCAGCAGCCAAGAGACGGGACAGGGAAACTATGGCTACACCTTC.